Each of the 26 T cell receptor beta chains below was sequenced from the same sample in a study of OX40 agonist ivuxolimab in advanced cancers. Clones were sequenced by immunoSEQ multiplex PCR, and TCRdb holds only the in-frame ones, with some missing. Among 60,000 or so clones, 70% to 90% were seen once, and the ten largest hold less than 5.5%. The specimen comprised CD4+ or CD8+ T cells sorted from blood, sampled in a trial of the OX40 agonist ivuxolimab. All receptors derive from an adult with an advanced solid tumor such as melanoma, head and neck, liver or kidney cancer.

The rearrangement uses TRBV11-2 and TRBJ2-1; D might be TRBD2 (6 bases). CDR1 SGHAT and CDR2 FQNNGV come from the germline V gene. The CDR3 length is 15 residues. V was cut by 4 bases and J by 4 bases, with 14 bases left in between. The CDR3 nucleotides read TGTGCCAGCAGCTCCGACTGGAGGGGTTACAATGAGCAGTTCTTC. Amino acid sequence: CASSSDWRGYNEQFF.

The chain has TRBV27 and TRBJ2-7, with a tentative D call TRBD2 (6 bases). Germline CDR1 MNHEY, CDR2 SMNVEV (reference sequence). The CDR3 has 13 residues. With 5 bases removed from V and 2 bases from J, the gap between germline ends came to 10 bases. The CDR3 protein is CASSDSGAYEQYF. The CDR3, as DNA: TGTGCCAGCAGTGATAGCGGTGCCTACGAGCAGTACTTC.

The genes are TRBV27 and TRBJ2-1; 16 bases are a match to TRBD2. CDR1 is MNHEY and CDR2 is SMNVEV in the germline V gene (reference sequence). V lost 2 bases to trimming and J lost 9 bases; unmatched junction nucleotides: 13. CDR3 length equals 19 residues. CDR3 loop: CASSLQTGTSGRAQGEQFF. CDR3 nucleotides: TGTGCCAGCAGTTTACAAACCGGGACTAGCGGGAGGGCCCAGGGTGAGCAGTTCTTC.

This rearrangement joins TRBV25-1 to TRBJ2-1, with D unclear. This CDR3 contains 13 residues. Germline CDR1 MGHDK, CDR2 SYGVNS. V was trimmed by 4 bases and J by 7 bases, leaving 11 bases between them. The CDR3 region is CASSGAARNEQFF. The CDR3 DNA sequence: TGTGCCAGCAGTGGTGCGGCTAGAAATGAGCAGTTCTTC.

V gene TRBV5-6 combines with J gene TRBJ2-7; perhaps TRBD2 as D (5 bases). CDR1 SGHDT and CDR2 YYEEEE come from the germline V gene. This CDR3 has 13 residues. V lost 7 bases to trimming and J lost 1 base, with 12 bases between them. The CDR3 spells CASSHDYSYEQYF. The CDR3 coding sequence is TGTGCCAGCTCACACGACTATTCCTACGAGCAGTACTTC.

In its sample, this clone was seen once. The CDR3 DNA sequence: TGTGCCAGCAGCTCCAGGGGGAGTCGGACTGAAGCTTTCTTT. It yields the protein CASSSRGSRTEAFF. This chain links TRBV11-3 with TRBJ1-1; 7 bases are a match to TRBD1. The CDR3 has 14 amino acids. Germline CDR1 is SGHNT and CDR2 is YENEEA. V dropped 4 bases and J dropped 5; count of bases not matched to a gene: 7. The full variable domain, its missing parts supplied by reference TRBV11-3 and TRBJ1-1, is EAGVVQSPRYKIIEKKQPVAFWCNPISGHNTLYWYLQNLGQGPELLIRYENEEAVDDSQLPKDRFSAERLKGVDSTLKIQPAELGDSAVYLCASSSRGSRTEAFFGQGTRLTVV.

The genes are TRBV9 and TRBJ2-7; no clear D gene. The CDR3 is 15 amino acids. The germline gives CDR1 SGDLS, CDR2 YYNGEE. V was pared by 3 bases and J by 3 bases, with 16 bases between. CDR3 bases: TGTGCCAGCAGCGCCTACTTAGACGACCTCTACGAGCAGTACTTC. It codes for CASSAYLDDLYEQYF.

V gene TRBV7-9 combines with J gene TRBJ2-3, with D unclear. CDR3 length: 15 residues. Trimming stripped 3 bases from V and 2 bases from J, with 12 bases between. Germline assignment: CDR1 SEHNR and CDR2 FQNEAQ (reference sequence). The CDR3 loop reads CASSFERLVTDTQYF. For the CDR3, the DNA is TGTGCCAGCAGCTTCGAACGGTTAGTCACAGATACGCAGTATTTT. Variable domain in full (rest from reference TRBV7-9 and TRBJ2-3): DTGVSQNPRHKITKRGQNVTFRCDPISEHNRLYWYRQTLGQGPEFLTYFQNEAQLEKSRLLSDRFSAERPKGSFSTLEIQRTEQGDSAMYLCASSFERLVTDTQYFGPGTRLTVL.

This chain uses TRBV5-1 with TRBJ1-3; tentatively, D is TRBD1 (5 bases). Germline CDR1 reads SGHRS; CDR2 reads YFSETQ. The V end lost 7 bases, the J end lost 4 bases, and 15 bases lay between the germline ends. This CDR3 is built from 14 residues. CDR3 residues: CASAYSGPGNTIYF. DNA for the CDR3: TGCGCCAGCGCTTATTCAGGGCCCGGAAACACCATATATTTT.

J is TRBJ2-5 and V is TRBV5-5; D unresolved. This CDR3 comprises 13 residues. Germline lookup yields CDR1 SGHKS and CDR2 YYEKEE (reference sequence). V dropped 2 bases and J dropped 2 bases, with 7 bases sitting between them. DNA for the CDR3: TGTGCCAGCAGCTTACCTTCACAAGAGACCCAGTACTTC. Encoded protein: CASSLPSQETQYF.

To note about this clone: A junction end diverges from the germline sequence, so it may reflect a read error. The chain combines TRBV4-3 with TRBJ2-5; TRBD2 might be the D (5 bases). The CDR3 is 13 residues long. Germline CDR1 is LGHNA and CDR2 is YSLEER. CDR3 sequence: CASSQGYGGSADF. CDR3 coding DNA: TGCGCCAGCAGCCAAGGGTATGGTGGGAGCGCAGACTTC.

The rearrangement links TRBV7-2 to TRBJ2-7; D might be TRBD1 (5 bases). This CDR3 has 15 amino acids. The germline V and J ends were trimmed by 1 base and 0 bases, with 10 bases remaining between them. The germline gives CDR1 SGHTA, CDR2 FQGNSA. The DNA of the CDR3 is TGTGCCAGCAGCTTAGAGGGGTCAAACTCCTACGAGCAGTACTTC. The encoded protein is CASSLEGSNSYEQYF.

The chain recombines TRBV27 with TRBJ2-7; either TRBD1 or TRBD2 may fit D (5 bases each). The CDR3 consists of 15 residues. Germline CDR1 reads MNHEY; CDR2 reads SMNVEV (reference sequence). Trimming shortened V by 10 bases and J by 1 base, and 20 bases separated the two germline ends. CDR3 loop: CATSLLGTDSYEQYF. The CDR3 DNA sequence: TGTGCCACCTCTCTTCTCGGGACCGATTCCTACGAGCAGTACTTC.

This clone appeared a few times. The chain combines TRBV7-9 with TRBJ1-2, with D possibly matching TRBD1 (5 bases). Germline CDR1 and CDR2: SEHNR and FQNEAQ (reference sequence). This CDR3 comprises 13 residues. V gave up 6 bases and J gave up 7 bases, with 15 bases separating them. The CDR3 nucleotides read TGTGCCAGCAGACCCGGGACCTCCCCTGGCTACACCTTC. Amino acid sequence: CASRPGTSPGYTF.

The CDR3 reads CASSFWRSSYEQYF. DNA of the CDR3: TGTGCCAGCAGCTTTTGGAGGAGCTCCTACGAGCAGTACTTC. The genes are TRBV13 and TRBJ2-7; possible D gene TRBD2, 5 bases. The V and J ends lost 3 bases and 0 bases respectively, with 9 bases between them. Germline lookup yields CDR1 PRHDT and CDR2 FYEKMQ (reference sequence). The CDR3 extends over 14 amino acids.

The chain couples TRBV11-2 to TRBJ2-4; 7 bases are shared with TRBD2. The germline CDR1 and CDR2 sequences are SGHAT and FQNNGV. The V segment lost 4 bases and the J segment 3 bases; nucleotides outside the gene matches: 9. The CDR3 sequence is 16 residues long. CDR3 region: CASSSTSVGRKNIQYF. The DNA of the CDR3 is TGTGCCAGCAGCTCCACTAGCGTCGGGCGCAAAAACATTCAGTACTTC.

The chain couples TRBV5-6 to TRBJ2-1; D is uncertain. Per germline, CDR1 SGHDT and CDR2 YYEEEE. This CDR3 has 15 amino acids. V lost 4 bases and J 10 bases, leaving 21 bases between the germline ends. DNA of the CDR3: TGTGCCAGCAGCCCTTACGGAAGTATCCTAGGGGAGCAGTTCTTC. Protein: CASSPYGSILGEQFF.

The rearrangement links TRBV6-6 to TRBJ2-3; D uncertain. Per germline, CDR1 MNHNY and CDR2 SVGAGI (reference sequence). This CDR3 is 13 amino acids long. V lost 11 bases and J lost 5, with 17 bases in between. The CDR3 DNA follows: TGTGCCGTCACCGGTCGGCCGCAAGATACGCAGTATTTT. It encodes CAVTGRPQDTQYF.

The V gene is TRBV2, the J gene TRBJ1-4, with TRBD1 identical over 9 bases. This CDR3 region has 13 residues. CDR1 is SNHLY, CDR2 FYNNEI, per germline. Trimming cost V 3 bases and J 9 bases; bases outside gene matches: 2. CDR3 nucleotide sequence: TGTGCCAGCAGTGAGGGGACAGGGCAAAAACTGTTTTTT. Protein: CASSEGTGQKLFF.

This CDR3 is CASSPPRQPYEQYF. In DNA form, the CDR3 reads TGTGCCAGCAGCCCCCCGCGGCAGCCCTACGAGCAGTACTTC. The V gene is TRBV7-9, the J gene TRBJ2-7; D remains ambiguous. V lost 5 bases, J lost 2 bases, and 13 bases lay in between. Germline V gene sequence: CDR1 SEHNR, CDR2 FQNEAQ (reference sequence). CDR3 length: 14 residues. Complete variable domain (other parts from reference TRBV7-9 and TRBJ2-7): DTGVSQNPRHKITKRGQNVTFRCDPISEHNRLYWYRQTLGQGPEFLTYFQNEAQLEKSRLLSDRFSAERPKGSFSTLEIQRTEQGDSAMYLCASSPPRQPYEQYFGPGTRLTVT.

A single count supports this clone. The CDR3 sequence is CASSDQGAGNTEAFF. The CDR3 DNA is TGCGCCAGCAGTGACCAGGGCGCAGGGAACACTGAAGCTTTCTTT. This chain uses TRBV10-2 with TRBJ1-1; perhaps TRBD1 as D (5 bases). Germline V gene lookup returns CDR1 WSHSY and CDR2 SAAADI. V was clipped by 3 bases and J by 1 base, with 12 bases between them. The CDR3 sequence is 15 residues long.

CDR3 sequence (DNA): TGTGCCAGCAGATTAGCGGGAGGGCTACCAGATACGCAGTATTTT. Protein: CASRLAGGLPDTQYF. The rearrangement links TRBV5-4 to TRBJ2-3; 11 nucleotides align to TRBD2. The CDR3 is made up of 15 amino acids. The ends lost 5 bases at V and 4 bases at J; junction bases unmatched: 6. Germline assignment: CDR1 SGHNT and CDR2 YYREEE (reference sequence).

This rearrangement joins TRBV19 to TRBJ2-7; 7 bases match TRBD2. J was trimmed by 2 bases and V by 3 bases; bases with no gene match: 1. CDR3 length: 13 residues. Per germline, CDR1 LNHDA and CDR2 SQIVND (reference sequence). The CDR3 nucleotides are TGTGCCAGTAGTATTGGGACTACCTACGAGCAGTACTTC. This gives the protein CASSIGTTYEQYF.

For the CDR3, the DNA is TGTGCCAGTAGTATAGTGCAGGGAGAGGCCTACGAGCAGTACTTC. Encoded protein: CASSIVQGEAYEQYF. The chain employs TRBV19 and TRBJ2-7; tentatively, D is TRBD1 or TRBD2 (5 bases each). Trimming took 1 base from V and 2 from J, leaving 12 bases between them. CDR1 is LNHDA, CDR2 SQIVND, per germline (reference sequence). The CDR3 consists of 15 residues. Combining the CDR3 with reference TRBV19 and TRBJ2-7 gives the whole variable domain DGGITQSPKYLFRKEGQNVTLSCEQNLNHDAMYWYRQDPGQGLRLIYYSQIVNDFQKGDIAEGYSVSREKKESFPLTVTSAQKNPTAFYLCASSIVQGEAYEQYFGPGTRLTVT.

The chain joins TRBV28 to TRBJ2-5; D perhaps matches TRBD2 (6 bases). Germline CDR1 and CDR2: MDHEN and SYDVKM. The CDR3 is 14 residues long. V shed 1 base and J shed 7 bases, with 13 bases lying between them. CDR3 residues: CASSLSDYLTTQYF. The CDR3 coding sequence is TGTGCCAGCAGTTTATCGGACTATCTAACGACCCAGTACTTC.

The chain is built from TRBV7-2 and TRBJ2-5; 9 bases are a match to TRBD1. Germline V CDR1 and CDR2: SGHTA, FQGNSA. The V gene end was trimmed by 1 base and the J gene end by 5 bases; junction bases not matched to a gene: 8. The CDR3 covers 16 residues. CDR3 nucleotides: TGTGCCAGCAGCTTAGAGGCGCCTGACAGGGGGGAGACCCAGTACTTC. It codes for CASSLEAPDRGETQYF. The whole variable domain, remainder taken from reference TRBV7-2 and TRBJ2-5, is GAGVSQSPSNKVTEKGKDVELRCDPISGHTALYWYRQSLGQGLEFLIYFQGNSAPDKSGLPSDRFSAERTGGSVSTLTIQRTQQEDSAVYLCASSLEAPDRGETQYFGPGTRLLVL.